Below, 9 T cell receptor beta chains from the same sample are listed, as sequenced in a study of blood T cell repertoires in COVID-19. Profiled with immunoSEQ multiplex PCR; TCRdb holds only in-frame clones, not every one. Of about 58,000 clones listed, around nine tenths are singletons. The sample comprised peripheral blood. These TCRs come from a woman aged 55-69 years with active COVID-19.

The genes are TRBV15 and TRBJ1-2; D is uncertain. This CDR3 has 15 residues. Trimming stripped 1 base from V and 4 bases from J, with 13 bases between. Per the germline V gene, CDR1 is LNHNV and CDR2 is YYDKDF (reference sequence). The CDR3 is CATSRGGSQIYGYTF. CDR3 coding DNA: TGTGCCACCAGCAGAGGTGGGAGCCAAATCTATGGCTACACCTTC.

The J gene is TRBJ2-7, the V gene TRBV4-3; 12 nucleotides align to TRBD1. After removal of 4 bases from V and 5 bases from J, the junction contained 6 bases not matched to a gene. The CDR3 sequence is 15 residues long. Germline V gene sequence: CDR1 LGHNA, CDR2 YSLEER. CDR3 nucleotide sequence: TGCGCCAGCAGCCCTAGGGGACAGGGGGCCGACGAGCAGTACTTC. Its protein product is CASSPRGQGADEQYF.

This clone was recorded only once. This chain joins TRBV19 and TRBJ1-1, with 10 positions matching TRBD1. The CDR3 runs 14 residues. The germline CDR1 and CDR2 sequences are LNHDA and SQIVND (reference sequence). Trimming took 4 bases from V and 6 from J; bases not matched to a gene: 5. The CDR3: CASSKGQGISEAFF. CDR3 DNA: TGTGCCAGTAGTAAGGGACAGGGGATATCTGAAGCTTTCTTT.

J is TRBJ2-3 and V is TRBV10-3; weak D call: TRBD1 (7 bases). CDR1 is ENHRY, CDR2 SYGVKD, per germline. The CDR3 is made up of 15 amino acids. V lost 8 bases to trimming and J lost 2 bases, with 17 bases between them. This CDR3 is CAIHDQGGTTDTQYF. The CDR3 DNA reads TGTGCCATCCACGATCAGGGGGGAACCACAGATACGCAGTATTTT.

This clone was detected once. The V and J genes are TRBV6-1 and TRBJ2-2, with 9 positions matching TRBD2. From germline, CDR1 is MNHNS and CDR2 SASEGT. With V trimmed by 1 base and J by 1 base, 7 bases remained unmatched. The CDR3 sequence is 18 residues long. The CDR3, as DNA: TGTGCCAGCAGTGAAGGACTAGCGGATAATGTGAACACCGGGGAGCTGTTTTTT. Translated, it gives CASSEGLADNVNTGELFF.

The chain has TRBV3-1 (or the pseudogene TRBV3-2) and TRBJ2-7; 12 nucleotides agree with TRBD2. V was clipped by 4 bases and J by 2 bases; unmatched bases: 12. CDR3 size: 18 residues. The germline CDR1 and CDR2 sequences are LGHDT and YNNKEL (reference sequence). The CDR3 nucleotides read TGTGCCAGCAGCCCCGGGAGGCTAGCGGGGGGGCCCGCCTACGAGCAGTACTTC. Amino acids: CASSPGRLAGGPAYEQYF.

The V call is TRBV5-5, the J call TRBJ2-2; D possibly corresponds to TRBD2 (6 bases). CDR3 size: 12 residues. V shed 4 bases and J shed 9 bases, with 10 bases lying between them. Germline values: CDR1 SGHKS, CDR2 YYEKEE (reference sequence). CDR3 region: CASSPGLRELFF. The DNA of the CDR3 is TGTGCCAGCAGCCCCGGACTAAGGGAGCTGTTTTTT. The full variable domain, in which reference TRBV5-5 and TRBJ2-2 provide the parts outside the CDR3, is DAGVTQSPTHLIKTRGQQVTLRCSPISGHKSVSWYQQVLGQGPQFIFQYYEKEERGRGNFPDRFSARQFPNYSSELNVNALLLGDSALYLCASSPGLRELFFGEGSRLTVL.

This clone came up once. V is TRBV27 and J is TRBJ2-5, with 14 bases aligning to TRBD2. The germline V gene encodes CDR1 MNHEY and CDR2 SMNVEV (reference sequence). With V trimmed by 6 bases and J by 4 bases, 10 bases remained unmatched. This CDR3 contains 17 residues. The CDR3 coding sequence is TGTGCCAGCAGCTGGAGGGGGACTAGCGGGGGCGCAGAGACCCAGTACTTC. Translation: CASSWRGTSGGAETQYF.

This clone was recorded only once. This chain uses TRBV4-1 with TRBJ2-7; a weak D match, TRBD2 (6 bases). This CDR3 region has 15 residues. V lost 1 base and J lost 0, with 10 bases in between. Germline-derived CDR1 and CDR2 are MGHRA and YSYEKL. Written as DNA, the CDR3 is TGCGCCAGCAGCCAAGGATGGGGGGACTCCTACGAGCAGTACTTC. It specifies CASSQGWGDSYEQYF.